Presented here are 14 T cell receptor beta chains from one specimen sequenced in a study of blood T cell repertoires in COVID-19. Here immunoSEQ multiplex PCR was the method, and the copy in TCRdb shows in-frame clones only, minus some. This sample has roughly 150,000 clones; about 92% occur once, and the top ten carry roughly a sixth. Sequencing used peripheral blood. The source of these receptors is a man aged 60-69 years with active or convalescent COVID-19.

This chain uses TRBV19 with TRBJ1-1; D might be TRBD1 (6 bases). Germline CDR1 LNHDA, CDR2 SQIVND (reference sequence). V gave up 6 bases and J gave up 1 base, with 12 bases separating them. This CDR3 has 14 amino acids. The CDR3 DNA is TGTGCCAGTAGCGCCGGGACACAGAACACTGAAGCTTTCTTT. This gives the protein CASSAGTQNTEAFF.

The CDR3 DNA reads as TGTGCCAGTAGTACAAGGACAGGGGGCACATACAATGAGCAGTTCTTC. This sequence encodes CASSTRTGGTYNEQFF. This chain links TRBV19 with TRBJ2-1, with 11 bases fitting TRBD1. CDR3 size: 16 residues. Germline CDR1 and CDR2: LNHDA and SQIVND (reference sequence). J gave up 4 bases and V 4 bases, and 6 bases lay outside the gene matches. The whole variable domain, remainder taken from reference TRBV19 and TRBJ2-1, is DGGITQSPKYLFRKEGQNVTLSCEQNLNHDAMYWYRQDPGQGLRLIYYSQIVNDFQKGDIAEGYSVSREKKESFPLTVTSAQKNPTAFYLCASSTRTGGTYNEQFFGPGTRLTVL.

CDR3 nucleotide sequence: TGTGCCAGCAGCTCGTACGTGGGGCTGGGAAACACCATATATTTT. Encoded protein: CASSSYVGLGNTIYF. This sequence joins TRBV7-6 and TRBJ1-3; weak D call: TRBD1 (5 bases). Trimming pared 4 bases from V and 4 bases from J, leaving 14 bases between. Germline assignment: CDR1 SGHVS and CDR2 FNYEAQ. The CDR3 runs 15 residues. Filled out from reference TRBV7-6 and TRBJ1-3, the complete variable domain reads GAGVSQSPRYKVTKRGQDVALRCDPISGHVSLYWYRQALGQGPEFLTYFNYEAQQDKSGLPNDRFSAERPEGSISTLTIQRTEQRDSAMYRCASSSYVGLGNTIYFGEGSWLTVV.

The chain is built from TRBV10-1 and TRBJ1-3; a weak D match, TRBD1 (5 bases). This CDR3 is 14 amino acids long. Trimming cost V 4 bases and J 0 bases, with 7 bases left between them. Germline V lookup: CDR1 WNHNN, CDR2 SYGVQD (reference sequence). CDR3 protein: CASSGQLSGNTIYF. CDR3 bases: TGCGCCAGCAGTGGACAGCTCTCTGGAAACACCATATATTTT.

V usage is TRBV7-2 and J usage is TRBJ2-3, with D hard to call. V was cut by 5 bases and J by 3 bases, with 12 bases left in between. The CDR3 has 14 amino acids. In germline, CDR1 is SGHTA, CDR2 FQGNSA. The CDR3 reads CASSQTVVTDTQYF. CDR3 coding DNA: TGTGCCAGCAGCCAGACTGTTGTGACAGATACGCAGTATTTT. The full variable domain, with the rest looked up from reference TRBV7-2 and TRBJ2-3, is GAGVSQSPSNKVTEKGKDVELRCDPISGHTALYWYRQSLGQGLEFLIYFQGNSAPDKSGLPSDRFSAERTGGSVSTLTIQRTQQEDSAVYLCASSQTVVTDTQYFGPGTRLTVL.

V is TRBV6-5 and J is TRBJ2-3; tentatively, D is TRBD1 (6 bases). Trimming removed 7 bases from V and 2 bases from J, with 16 bases in between. The CDR3 is 15 residues long. The germline CDR1 and CDR2 sequences are MNHEY and SVGAGI. The CDR3 nucleotides are TGTGCCAGCATACACGGACAGCGAATCACAGATACGCAGTATTTT. It is translated as CASIHGQRITDTQYF.

This chain connects TRBV19 to TRBJ1-2, with 8 bases matching TRBD1. The trim removed 3 bases at V and 6 bases at J, leaving 3 bases unmatched. The CDR3 runs 13 residues. CDR1 is LNHDA and CDR2 is SQIVND in the germline V gene (reference sequence). Here the CDR3 reads CASSIQGANGYTF. CDR3 DNA sequence: TGTGCCAGTAGTATTCAGGGGGCGAATGGCTACACCTTC.

The chain joins TRBV18 to TRBJ1-1, with D possibly matching TRBD1 (6 bases). With 3 bases removed from V and 5 bases from J, the gap between germline ends came to 16 bases. Germline CDR1 reads KGHSH; CDR2 reads LQKENI. CDR3 size: 15 residues. The CDR3 region is CASSPQFGGRTEAFF. DNA for the CDR3: TGTGCCAGCTCACCGCAGTTCGGGGGGCGAACTGAAGCTTTCTTT. The full variable domain, rest sourced from reference TRBV18 and TRBJ1-1, is NAGVMQNPRHLVRRRGQEARLRCSPMKGHSHVYWYRQLPEEGLKFMVYLQKENIIDESGMPKERFSAEFPKEGPSILRIQQVVRGDSAAYFCASSPQFGGRTEAFFGQGTRLTVV.

The chain joins TRBV9 to TRBJ2-2; 9 nucleotides agree with TRBD1. This CDR3 has 15 amino acids. The germline CDR1 and CDR2 sequences are SGDLS and YYNGEE. The V gene end was trimmed by 3 bases and the J gene end by 4 bases; junction bases not matched to a gene: 4. CDR3 coding DNA: TGTGCCAGCAGCGCGCAACAGGGGGCCACCGGGGAGCTGTTTTTT. Residues: CASSAQQGATGELFF.

The gene calls are TRBV4-2 and TRBJ2-1; 10 bases map to TRBD2. This CDR3 has 15 amino acids. From germline, CDR1 is LGHNA and CDR2 YNFKEQ. The J segment lost 4 bases and the V segment lost 3 bases, leaving 3 bases of the junction unmatched. This CDR3 is CASSQDSGGYNEQFF. In DNA form, the CDR3 reads TGTGCCAGCAGCCAGGATAGCGGGGGGTACAATGAGCAGTTCTTC.

This clone was found once. The chain couples TRBV6-5 to TRBJ1-5, with D hard to call. The CDR3 contains 14 residues. Germline values: CDR1 MNHEY, CDR2 SVGAGI. V was trimmed by 2 bases and J by 6 bases, leaving 11 bases between them. The CDR3 DNA sequence: TGTGCCAGCAGTTACAATGAGGGAATTCAGCCCCAGCATTTT. This gives the protein CASSYNEGIQPQHF.

V is TRBV6-1 and J is TRBJ1-6; TRBD1 might be the D (6 bases). V lost 3 bases to trimming and J lost 4 bases, with 10 bases between them. The CDR3 runs 15 residues. From germline, CDR1 is MNHNS and CDR2 SASEGT. This CDR3 reads CASSDNQGYNSPLHF. Written as DNA, the CDR3 is TGTGCCAGCAGTGACAATCAGGGGTATAATTCACCCCTCCACTTT.

V usage is TRBV5-6 and J usage is TRBJ1-1; D uncertain. Germline V lookup: CDR1 SGHDT, CDR2 YYEEEE. The CDR3 contains 14 residues. Trimming removed 0 bases from V and 4 bases from J, with 10 bases in between. The DNA of the CDR3 is TGTGCCAGCAGCTTGGGTCCGGGTGGCACTGAAGCTTTCTTT. Its translation is CASSLGPGGTEAFF.

The chain couples TRBV4-1 to TRBJ2-2; TRBD2 aligns across 14 bases. CDR1 and CDR2 (germline): MGHRA, YSYEKL. The CDR3 consists of 19 residues. Trimming at V came to 2 bases and at J to 7 bases, leaving 12 bases not matched to a gene. As DNA, the CDR3 is TGCGCCAGCAGCCAACCTACGCTGGGACTAGCGGGGGCGGGCGGGGAGCTGTTTTTT. It is translated as CASSQPTLGLAGAGGELFF.